This T cell receptor beta chain was captured in a study of blood T cell repertoires in COVID-19. Study details: T cells, B-cell-depleted T cells, or PBMCs supplied cDNA or gDNA.

Trimming at V came to 8 bases and at J to 6 bases, leaving 5 bases not matched to a gene. This CDR3 contains 12 residues. Germline CDR1 reads SQVTM; CDR2 reads ANQGSEA. How the authors handled the data: For nucleated cells, counts were estimated from reference gene primer amplification. Data came from immunoSEQ multiplex PCR; TCRdb stores just in-frame clones and leaves some out. That table furnishes V, J and clone size, whereas the DNA furnished D and trimming. The profile shows around 93,000 clones, 85% to 90% of them singletons. The sample comprised peripheral blood. The chain uses TRBV29-1 and TRBJ2-2, with 8 bases matching TRBD1. The sequence derives from a human donor in a cohort sampled during active COVID-19. The CDR3 DNA reads as TGCAGCACCGGACAGGGCTCCGGGGAGCTGTTTTTT. It codes for CSTGQGSGELFF.